Below, one T cell receptor beta chain is given with its context. Its cognate antigen is unknown. V was pared by 8 bases and J by 4 bases, with 17 bases between. The CDR3 runs to 14 residues. CDR1 is ENHRY and CDR2 is SYGVKD in the germline V gene. With 60 Vbeta and 13 Jbeta primers, the PCR was carried out. TCRdb's copy holds only in-frame clones and misses some; the assay was immunoSEQ multiplex PCR. The sample lists 170,000 or so clones, approximately 80% occurring once. This record belongs to a study of cytomegalovirus exposure and HLA in healthy donors. Study overall: Unique TCRs from HLA-typed donors, 65 million to 85 million of them, were held in an early data release.

Notes on the study in general: Within an earlier analysis, most TCR beta V segments proved productive either about 87% or about 30% of the time. Presence/absence analyses took donor sequencing depth as roughly uniform. For most TCR sequences rarity was the rule, although some public TCRs occurred in many donors.

J is TRBJ1-2 and V is TRBV10-3; D not certain. This receptor was taken from a woman in her forties or fifties in good health and CMV-seropositive. The sequenced sample was PBMCs. The CDR3 sequence: CAIYSVTPFYGYTF. The CDR3 DNA reads TGTGCCATCTATAGCGTCACACCGTTCTATGGCTACACCTTC.